The clone carrying this T cell receptor beta chain was seen only a few times. These data belong to a study of blood T cell repertoires in COVID-19. Study context: Italy, Spain and the United States were the sources of the convalescent and acute COVID-19 samples. Sources were T cells, B-cell-depleted T cells, or PBMCs; the material itself was cDNA or gDNA.

Per the original methods: Scientists estimated how many nucleated cells there were by amplifying reference gene primers. The method was immunoSEQ multiplex PCR; TCRdb's version includes in-frame clones alone and lacks a portion of them. D and trimming come from the DNA, and the V and J calls and clone size come from that table. This sample has more than 200,000 clones, with over 80% found just once. CDR1 and CDR2 (germline): SNHLY, FYNNEI. V was clipped by 5 bases and J by 4 bases, with 14 bases between them. This CDR3 spans 14 amino acids. Recovered status applied to Cohort 3 donors who had two consecutive negative PCRs. It also applied to those with clearance or with symptom resolution.

Sequenced sample: PBMCs or T cells enriched from blood (not recorded which). V usage is TRBV2 and J usage is TRBJ1-1; D unresolved. The clonotype comes from a woman between 18 and 29 years old who had recovered from COVID-19. The CDR3 sequence is CASSPAALGTEAFF. DNA of the CDR3: TGTGCCAGCAGTCCCGCGGCGTTAGGCACTGAAGCTTTCTTT.